These 14 T cell receptor beta chains were all obtained from the same sample, sequenced in a study of T cell repertoires in cytomegalovirus infection. TCRdb reanalysed the reads using MiXCR and keeps one entry per CDR3 protein. The sample holds under 600,000 distinct CDR3 sequences, 15% to 20% seen once. The sequencing input was CD8+ T cells from PBMCs. Every receptor here comes from a human donor in good health (CMV status not recorded). Some clones in this sample may be carry-over from other donors' samples.

Many counts were recorded for this clonotype. The J gene is TRBJ1-6, the V gene TRBV7-6; TRBD1 matches at 8 bases. The CDR3 has 18 amino acids. Losses at the gene ends were 2 bases for V and 2 bases for J; bases not matched to a gene: 8. Germline V gene sequence: CDR1 SGHVS, CDR2 FNYEAQ. CDR3 loop: CASSLTAGQGTYNSPLHF. The CDR3 nucleotides are TGTGCCAGCAGCTTAACAGCCGGACAGGGAACCTATAATTCACCCCTCCACTTT.

For this clonotype: This sequence may be a read error, since a much larger clone differs from it by one base. The CDR3 protein is CATSLSYSGRPRGTGELFF. The CDR3 nucleotides are TGTGCCACCAGCTTATCCTACAGCGGGAGGCCGCGGGGCACCGGGGAGCTGTTTTTT. This rearrangement joins TRBV11-2 to TRBJ2-2; 9 bases map to TRBD2. This CDR3 region has 19 residues. Germline CDR1 is SGHAT and CDR2 is FQNNGV. Using reference TRBV11-2 and TRBJ2-2 for the parts outside the CDR3, the full variable domain is EAGVAQSPRYKIIEKRQSVAFWCNPISGHATLYWYQQILGQGPKLLIQFQNNGVVDDSQLPKDRFSAERLKGVDSTLKIQPAKLEDSAVYLCATSLSYSGRPRGTGELFFGEGSRLTVL.

This clonotype has a count of ten or more. V gene TRBV7-6 combines with J gene TRBJ2-3; D is possibly TRBD2 (6 bases). This CDR3 has 13 amino acids. From germline, CDR1 is SGHVS and CDR2 FNYEAQ. Trimming pared 5 bases from V and 6 bases from J, leaving 12 bases between. CDR3 in DNA: TGTGCCAGCAGCCCCCCCCGGGAGGATACGCAGTATTTT. It translates to CASSPPREDTQYF. The full variable domain, in which reference TRBV7-6 and TRBJ2-3 provide the parts outside the CDR3, is GAGVSQSPRYKVTKRGQDVALRCDPISGHVSLYWYRQALGQGPEFLTYFNYEAQQDKSGLPNDRFSAERPEGSISTLTIQRTEQRDSAMYRCASSPPREDTQYFGPGTRLTVL.

V and J are TRBV5-1 and TRBJ1-2; the match to TRBD1 covers 7 bases. Unmatched junction bases numbered 12, after V lost 6 bases and J lost 13 bases. The CDR3 has 12 amino acids. CDR1 and CDR2 from the germline V gene are SGHRS and YFSETQ. The CDR3 reads CASNEGGGERTF. DNA of the CDR3: TGCGCCAGCAATGAAGGAGGGGGCGAACGCACCTTC.

This clonotype was detected a few times. V gene TRBV7-9 combines with J gene TRBJ2-6; 7 positions match TRBD1. The CDR3 loop spans 14 amino acids. Losses at the gene ends were 1 base for V and 13 bases for J; bases not matched to a gene: 7. Germline V gene sequence: CDR1 SEHNR, CDR2 FQNEAQ (reference sequence). The CDR3 spells CASSLGPQGYVLTF. DNA of the CDR3: TGTGCCAGCAGCTTAGGACCACAGGGGTATGTCCTGACTTTC.

This clonotype was found many times. The chain uses TRBV27 and TRBJ1-1; D unresolved. V was trimmed by 4 bases and J by 11 bases, leaving 14 bases between them. The length of the CDR3 is 12 residues. Germline lookup yields CDR1 MNHEY and CDR2 SMNVEV (reference sequence). The CDR3: CASSSSPRMAFF. CDR3 DNA: TGTGCCAGCAGTTCCTCGCCCAGGATGGCTTTCTTT.

The chain combines TRBV4-2 with TRBJ1-2; no reliable D call. Germline loops: CDR1 LGHNA, CDR2 YNFKEQ. Trimming pared 1 base from V and 6 bases from J, leaving 12 bases between. The CDR3 sequence is 14 residues long. CDR3 sequence (DNA): TGTGCCAGCAGCCAAGTTGAAGGGTTTGATGGCTACACCTTC. Translating gives CASSQVEGFDGYTF.

This clonotype was recorded many times. DNA for the CDR3: TGTGCCAGCAGCCCGCGGACAGGGGGCTACGAGCAGTACTTC. This encodes CASSPRTGGYEQYF. The chain has TRBV7-9 and TRBJ2-7, with 10 bases fitting TRBD1. The germline V gene encodes CDR1 SEHNR and CDR2 FQNEAQ (reference sequence). The V gene end was trimmed by 5 bases and the J gene end by 3 bases; junction bases not matched to a gene: 4. This CDR3 has 14 residues.

This clonotype was seen a few times. The CDR3 region has the DNA TGTGCCTGGAGGTCGGGGTCCTACAATGAGCAGTTCTTC. Translated: CAWRSGSYNEQFF. The chain carries TRBV30 and TRBJ2-1; a possible D gene is TRBD2 (5 bases). V dropped 3 bases and J dropped 1 base, with 7 bases sitting between them. The germline V gene encodes CDR1 GTSNPN and CDR2 SVGIG (reference sequence). The length of the CDR3 is 13 residues.

This clonotype was found a few times. The chain carries TRBV7-9 and TRBJ2-3; TRBD1 matches at 9 bases. J was trimmed by 4 bases and V by 5 bases; bases with no gene match: 19. The germline gives CDR1 SEHNR, CDR2 FQNEAQ (reference sequence). This CDR3 spans 19 amino acids. For the CDR3, the DNA is TGTGCCAGCAGCCCCGGTCCCGGGACAGGGCGAAAGACTTCAGATACGCAGTATTTT. Amino acids: CASSPGPGTGRKTSDTQYF.

This clonotype has ten or more counts. The chain couples TRBV7-8 to TRBJ1-5, with D tentatively TRBD1 (5 bases). This CDR3 has 15 residues. Trimming took 0 bases from V and 2 from J, leaving 8 bases between them. CDR1 is SGHVS and CDR2 is FQNEAQ in the germline V gene. CDR3 nucleotide sequence: TGTGCCAGCAGCTTAGCGGTGGGGGGCAATCAGCCCCAGCATTTT. Protein: CASSLAVGGNQPQHF.

This clonotype was recorded once. The chain couples TRBV7-4 to TRBJ1-1, with 8 bases identical to TRBD1. The germline CDR1 and CDR2 sequences are SGHVT and SQSDAQ. There are 15 residues in the CDR3. V lost 4 bases, J lost 5 bases, and 9 bases stayed unmatched. The CDR3 loop is CASSSPQDRGTEAFF. The CDR3 region has the DNA TGTGCCAGCAGCTCCCCCCAAGACAGGGGTACTGAAGCTTTCTTT.

The V and J genes are TRBV20-1 and TRBJ2-7; D call uncertain. The CDR3 has 14 residues. Germline values: CDR1 DFQATT, CDR2 SNEGSKA (reference sequence). V shed 1 base and J shed 2 bases, with 12 bases lying between them. CDR3 residues: CSARVLAATYEQYF. The CDR3 coding sequence is TGCAGTGCTAGAGTTTTGGCCGCGACCTACGAGCAGTACTTC.

This clonotype was detected many times. The chain uses TRBV7-6 and TRBJ2-7; 7 nucleotides align to TRBD1. V was pared by 1 base and J by 0 bases, with 3 bases of the junction left unmatched. The CDR3 runs to 15 residues. CDR1 SGHVS and CDR2 FNYEAQ come from the germline V gene. The CDR3 nucleotides read TGTGCCAGCAGCTTAGGGACAGGCCTCTCCTACGAGCAGTACTTC. Translating it yields CASSLGTGLSYEQYF.